The present entry profiles one T cell receptor beta chain with its context. The sample belongs to a study of blood T cell repertoires in COVID-19. Assay: immunoSEQ multiplex PCR; the TCRdb copy retains only in-frame clones and omits some. The sample includes some 22,000 clones, around 90% seen only once; the top ten take approximately 25%. Germline V gene data show CDR1 as SGHKS and CDR2 as YYEKEE (reference sequence). Trimming took 4 bases from V and 6 from J; bases not matched to a gene: 10. The CDR3 runs 17 residues. The TCR was taken from a man aged 65 to 79 with COVID-19, enrolled during active disease. The chain recombines TRBV5-5 with TRBJ2-2, with 12 bases aligning to TRBD2. Sample: peripheral blood. CDR3 region: CASSRGLAGGWAGELFF. The CDR3 nucleotides are TGTGCCAGCAGCCGCGGGCTAGCGGGAGGGTGGGCCGGGGAGCTGTTTTTT.